This TCR beta chain was obtained from a study of kidney transplant recipient with SARS-CoV-2 infection. This clonotype was picked up a small number of times. The CDR3 runs to 12 residues. Trimming removed 5 bases from V and 5 bases from J, with 8 bases in between. TCRdb reanalysed the reads using MiXCR and keeps one entry per CDR3 protein. The profile shows some 220,000 distinct CDR3 sequences, 29% of them singletons. This chain joins TRBV12-3 or TRBV12-4 and TRBJ2-3; D remains unclear. This receptor was obtained from a male patient younger than 45 who had COVID-19 and was a kidney transplant recipient. Some T cells may be the graft donor's. This specimen consisted of a blood sample, obtained at baseline and on approximately day 120 from a kidney transplant recipient. In nucleotides, the CDR3 is TGTGCCAGCAGTCGGACGTTAGATACGCAGTATTTT. This translates into CASSRTLDTQYF.